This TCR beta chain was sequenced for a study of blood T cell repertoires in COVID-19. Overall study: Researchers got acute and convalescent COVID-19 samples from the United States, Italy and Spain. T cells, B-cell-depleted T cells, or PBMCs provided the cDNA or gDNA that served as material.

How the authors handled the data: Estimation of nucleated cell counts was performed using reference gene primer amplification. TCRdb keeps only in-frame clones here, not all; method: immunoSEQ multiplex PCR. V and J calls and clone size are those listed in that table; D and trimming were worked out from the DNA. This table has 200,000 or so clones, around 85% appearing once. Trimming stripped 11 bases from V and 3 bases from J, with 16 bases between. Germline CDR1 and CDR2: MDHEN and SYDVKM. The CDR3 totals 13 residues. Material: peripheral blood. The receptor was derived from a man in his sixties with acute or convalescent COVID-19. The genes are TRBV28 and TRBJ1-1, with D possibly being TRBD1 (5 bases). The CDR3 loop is CAVQYPGYTEAFF. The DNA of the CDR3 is TGTGCCGTCCAATACCCAGGGTACACTGAAGCTTTCTTT.